The entry below gives a single T cell receptor (beta chain) sequence along with its context. TCRdb processed the RT-PCR reads anew with MiXCR; each CDR3 protein has one entry. Altogether some 960,000 distinct CDR3 sequences are present, under 20% being singletons, with the ten largest covering under 6.5%. The sample originates from a study of patients and donors after allogeneic stem cell transplantation. Trimming removed 0 bases from V and 2 bases from J, with 9 bases in between. This CDR3 region has 15 residues. Germline CDR1 and CDR2: SGDLS and YYNGEE. The chain carries TRBV9 and TRBJ1-5, with unresolved D. The sequence was collected from a human donor who was either an allogeneic HSCT recipient or a stem cell or donor lymphocyte infusion donor (not recorded which). It is not recorded whose cells these are; they may come from a transplant donor. The sequenced sample was blood, either unsorted or a sorted T cell fraction (not recorded which). In nucleotides, the CDR3 is TGTGCCAGCAGCGTAGGGGTGGGAGGCAATCAGCCCCAGCATTTT. Protein: CASSVGVGGNQPQHF.